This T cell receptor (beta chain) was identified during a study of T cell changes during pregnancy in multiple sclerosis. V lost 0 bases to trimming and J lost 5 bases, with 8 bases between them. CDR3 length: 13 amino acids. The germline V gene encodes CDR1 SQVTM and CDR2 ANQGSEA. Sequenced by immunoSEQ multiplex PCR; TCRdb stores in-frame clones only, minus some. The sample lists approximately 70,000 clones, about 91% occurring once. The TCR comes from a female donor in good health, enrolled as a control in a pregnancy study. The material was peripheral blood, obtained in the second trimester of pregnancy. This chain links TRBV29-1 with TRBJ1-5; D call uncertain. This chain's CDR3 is CSVEDDPDQPQHF. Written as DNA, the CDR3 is TGCAGCGTTGAAGATGATCCAGATCAGCCCCAGCATTTT.